This entry is about one TCR beta chain. CDR3 size: 14 residues. The trim removed 1 base at V and 3 bases at J, leaving 2 bases unmatched. Germline V gives CDR1 SGHTA, CDR2 FQGNSA. As handled by the study authors: Reference gene primer amplification gave estimated nucleated cell counts. Sequencing was performed with immunoSEQ multiplex PCR; in TCRdb, only in-frame clones are kept and a portion is missing. For V, J and clone size, that table is used; D and trimming come from the DNA. The table has around 130,000 clones, roughly four fifths seen once. This record belongs to a study of blood T cell repertoires in COVID-19. About the study: Samples taken during acute and convalescent COVID-19 were collected in the United States, Italy and Spain. Sample material is recorded as cDNA or gDNA derived from T cells, B-cell-depleted T cells, or PBMCs.

This TCR came from a human donor in a cohort sampled during active COVID-19. The rearrangement joins TRBV7-2 to TRBJ1-2, with TRBD1 identical over 7 bases. Sequencing was carried out using peripheral blood. In nucleotides, the CDR3 is TGTGCCAGCAGCTTAGAACAGGGGTACTATGGCTACACCTTC. Encoded protein: CASSLEQGYYGYTF.